Following are 31 T cell receptor beta chains from one sample sequenced in a study of CD8+CD57+ T cells in acquired aplastic anemia. The study profiled TCR beta VDJ and CDR3 using genomic DNA as template. A single record per CDR3 protein comes from TCRdb applying MiXCR to the reads. The repertoire includes 150,000 to 200,000 distinct CDR3 sequences, about two thirds of them detected once, and around 45% sits in the top ten. An expansion of CD8+CD57+ cells by flow cytometry had been shown in patients chosen for sequencing. Material for sequencing was sorted CD4+, CD8+, or CD8+CD57+ T cells (not recorded which) from PBMCs. The receptors come from a human donor with aplastic anemia.

The CDR3 nucleotides read TGTGCCAGCAGCTCCTCACCTAGCACAGATACGCAGTATTTT. It yields the protein CASSSSPSTDTQYF. This chain connects TRBV7-8 to TRBJ2-3, with D unclear. The CDR3 is 14 residues long. Trimming pared 4 bases from V and 0 bases from J, leaving 8 bases between. CDR1 is SGHVS, CDR2 FQNEAQ, per germline. Based on the CDR3 plus reference TRBV7-8 and TRBJ2-3, the full variable domain is GAGVSQSPRYKVAKRGQDVALRCDPISGHVSLFWYQQALGQGPEFLTYFQNEAQLDKSGLPSDRFFAERPEGSVSTLKIQRTQQEDSAVYLCASSSSPSTDTQYFGPGTRLTVL.

The chain recombines TRBV11-1 with TRBJ1-3; D uncertain. This CDR3 comprises 14 residues. V gave up 3 bases and J gave up 2 bases, with 8 bases separating them. The germline V gene encodes CDR1 SGHAT and CDR2 FQDESV (reference sequence). The DNA for the CDR3 is TGTGCCAGCAGCTTGGTACTGACTGGAAACACCATATATTTT. Its translation: CASSLVLTGNTIYF. Combining the CDR3 with reference TRBV11-1 and TRBJ1-3 gives the whole variable domain EAEVAQSPRYKITEKSQAVAFWCDPISGHATLYWYRQILGQGPELLVQFQDESVVDDSQLPKDRFSAERLKGVDSTLKIQPAELGDSAMYLCASSLVLTGNTIYFGEGSWLTVV.

V usage is TRBV7-2 and J usage is TRBJ1-1; D is uncertain. Germline loops: CDR1 SGHTA, CDR2 FQGNSA. The V end was cut by 6 bases, the J end by 7 bases, with 15 bases between. The CDR3 has 13 residues. The CDR3 region has the DNA TGTGCCAGCAGACCGGCTGGCTCCCTTGAAGCTTTCTTT. The encoded protein is CASRPAGSLEAFF.

CDR3 amino acids: CASREQGNTGELFF. The CDR3 nucleotides are TGCGCCAGCAGGGAACAGGGAAACACCGGGGAGCTGTTTTTT. The V gene is TRBV10-1, the J gene TRBJ2-2; D is perhaps TRBD1 (6 bases). CDR3 length: 14 amino acids. Trimming removed 6 bases at V and 2 bases at J, with 10 bases between. The germline V gene has CDR1 WNHNN and CDR2 SYGVQD (reference sequence).

This clonotype was recorded a few times. The CDR3 coding sequence is TGCGCCAGCAGTGGGGGCTCTGGGGCCAACGTCCTGACTTTC. Encoded protein: CASSGGSGANVLTF. The chain recombines TRBV10-1 with TRBJ2-6; D unclear. Germline values: CDR1 WNHNN, CDR2 SYGVQD (reference sequence). V lost 4 bases, J lost 0 bases, and 4 bases lay in between. CDR3 length: 14 residues.

The chain couples TRBV6-4 to TRBJ2-7, with 8 positions matching TRBD2. CDR1 is MRHNA, CDR2 SNTAGT, per germline. The CDR3 has 15 amino acids. After removal of 0 bases from V and 4 bases from J, the junction contained 5 bases not matched to a gene. The CDR3 loop is CASSDSTGGPYEQYV. Here the CDR3 DNA reads TGTGCCAGCAGTGACTCGACGGGGGGGCCATACGAGCAGTACGTC.

This clonotype was found a few times. V is TRBV29-1 and J is TRBJ2-7, with D possibly being TRBD1 or TRBD2 (5 bases each). This CDR3 contains 12 residues. The V gene lost 4 bases and the J gene lost 3 bases, with 10 bases spanning the gap. From germline, CDR1 is SQVTM and CDR2 ANQGSEA. The CDR3 is CSVGGASYEQYF. Written as DNA, the CDR3 is TGCAGCGTTGGAGGGGCAAGCTACGAGCAGTACTTC.

V and J are TRBV14 and TRBJ1-1, with TRBD1 as a possible D gene (5 bases). V was clipped by 2 bases and J by 1 base, with 11 bases between them. Germline V gene data show CDR1 as SGHDN and CDR2 as FVKESK. This CDR3 has 15 amino acids. Here the CDR3 DNA reads TGTGCCAGCAGCCAACAGAGGGGCTGGAACACTGAAGCTTTCTTT. Translated: CASSQQRGWNTEAFF.

This chain links TRBV5-4 with TRBJ2-5; 10 nucleotides align to TRBD2. CDR3 length equals 15 residues. Trimming removed 4 bases from V and 3 bases from J; junction bases left unmatched: 6. Germline CDR1 and CDR2: SGHNT and YYREEE (reference sequence). The DNA for the CDR3 is TGTGCCAGCAGCATATCGCTAGCGGGAGAAGAGACCCAGTACTTC. As protein: CASSISLAGEETQYF.

This chain links TRBV7-2 with TRBJ1-2; D gene ambiguous. V lost 1 base and J 4 bases, leaving 7 bases between the germline ends. The CDR3 is 13 residues long. The V gene's germline CDR1 is SGHTA and CDR2 FQGNSA. Here the CDR3 DNA reads TGTGCCAGCAGCTTAGGATCTGGCTATGGCTACACCTTC. It encodes CASSLGSGYGYTF.

The chain recombines TRBV28 with TRBJ2-3; D is possibly TRBD1 (5 bases). V lost 7 bases and J 6 bases, leaving 20 bases between the germline ends. The CDR3 length is 15 residues. Germline V gene lookup returns CDR1 MDHEN and CDR2 SYDVKM. CDR3 residues: CASTSEQDLGDTQYF. CDR3 coding DNA: TGTGCCAGCACTTCAGAACAGGATCTAGGGGATACGCAGTATTTT.

This chain links TRBV6-4 with TRBJ2-2; TRBD2 aligns across 10 bases. The length of the CDR3 is 15 residues. The V gene's germline CDR1 is MRHNA and CDR2 SNTAGT. V gave up 6 bases and J gave up 5 bases; unmatched junction bases: 6. CDR3 nucleotide sequence: TGTGCCAGCAGCTTGGAACTAGCGGGGACCGGGGAGCTGTTTTTT. It codes for CASSLELAGTGELFF.

The V gene is TRBV20-1, the J gene TRBJ2-3; TRBD2 might be the D (6 bases). CDR3 length: 15 amino acids. The germline gives CDR1 DFQATT, CDR2 SNEGSKA (reference sequence). Deletions cut 2 bases from V and 8 bases from J, with 20 bases between. CDR3 sequence: CSARYRDSNNRTQYF. CDR3 sequence (DNA): TGCAGTGCTAGATATCGGGACTCAAACAACCGTACGCAGTATTTT.

This clonotype was seen a few times. This chain connects TRBV24-1 to TRBJ1-2; D not resolved. Germline values: CDR1 KGHDR, CDR2 SFDVKD. This CDR3 has 13 amino acids. Between the trimmed V and J ends, which lost 0 bases and 8 bases, there was a span of 9 bases. The CDR3 coding sequence is TGTGCCACCAGTGATTTGTCAGGCTCCGGCTACACCTTC. Encoded protein: CATSDLSGSGYTF.

CDR3 nucleotide sequence: TGCGCCAGCAATCCAATCGGGACTAGCGGGTTCTTATACGAGCAGTACTTC. This sequence encodes CASNPIGTSGFLYEQYF. V is TRBV10-2 and J is TRBJ2-7; 12 bases line up with TRBD2. The CDR3 is made up of 17 amino acids. CDR1 is WSHSY, CDR2 SAAADI, per germline. J was trimmed by 4 bases and V by 7 bases; bases with no gene match: 14.

The J gene is TRBJ2-7, the V gene TRBV20-1; D possibly uses TRBD1 or TRBD2 (5 bases each). The CDR3 consists of 14 residues. V was pared by 1 base and J by 4 bases, with 14 bases between. The germline gives CDR1 DFQATT, CDR2 SNEGSKA (reference sequence). This CDR3 reads CSARVQAGAYEQYF. In DNA form, the CDR3 reads TGCAGTGCTAGAGTGCAGGCCGGGGCGTACGAGCAGTACTTC.

V is TRBV2 and J is TRBJ2-7; unclear D gene. The CDR3 runs 10 residues. Deletions cut 4 bases from V and 7 bases from J, with 5 bases between. Germline V CDR1 and CDR2: SNHLY, FYNNEI. As DNA, the CDR3 is TGTGCCAGCAGTGTTCAAGAGCAGTACTTC. This encodes CASSVQEQYF.

V and J are TRBV29-1 and TRBJ1-4, with D perhaps TRBD1 (6 bases). This CDR3 is 12 amino acids long. CDR1 and CDR2 (germline): SQVTM, ANQGSEA. Between the trimmed V and J ends, which lost 8 bases and 8 bases, there was a span of 15 bases. CDR3 sequence (DNA): TGCAGCTTCAGCTTCACAGGGGAAAAACTGTTTTTT. This codes for CSFSFTGEKLFF. The variable domain in full, with the rest retrieved from reference TRBV29-1 and TRBJ1-4, is SAVISQKPSRDICQRGTSLTIQCQVDSQVTMMFWYRQQPGQSLTLIATANQGSEATYESGFVIDKFPISRPNLTFSTLTVSNMSPEDSSIYLCSFSFTGEKLFFGSGTQLSVL.

This chain uses TRBV29-1 with TRBJ2-7; D perhaps matches TRBD1 (6 bases). The CDR3 spans 13 residues. Trimming cost V 0 bases and J 7 bases, with 13 bases left between them. Germline V gene lookup returns CDR1 SQVTM and CDR2 ANQGSEA. The CDR3 region is CSVEDPPGVEQYF. Here the CDR3 DNA reads TGCAGCGTTGAAGATCCCCCAGGGGTAGAGCAGTACTTC.

The chain joins TRBV28 to TRBJ1-2; D ambiguous. Per germline, CDR1 MDHEN and CDR2 SYDVKM. The length of the CDR3 is 16 residues. Trimming pared 7 bases from V and 2 bases from J, leaving 20 bases between. This chain's CDR3 is CASTDGYIMFNYGYTF. The CDR3 bases are TGTGCCAGCACCGACGGTTATATCATGTTCAACTATGGCTACACCTTC.

This clonotype came up once. The chain has TRBV7-6 and TRBJ1-3; 8 nucleotides line up with TRBD1. The CDR3 contains 14 residues. The V gene end was trimmed by 5 bases and the J gene end by 2 bases; junction bases not matched to a gene: 2. CDR1 is SGHVS and CDR2 is FNYEAQ in the germline V gene. In nucleotides, the CDR3 is TGTGCCAGCAGCGAGACAGGGGCTGGAAACACCATATATTTT. Protein sequence: CASSETGAGNTIYF. Full variable domain (remainder filled in from reference TRBV7-6 and TRBJ1-3): GAGVSQSPRYKVTKRGQDVALRCDPISGHVSLYWYRQALGQGPEFLTYFNYEAQQDKSGLPNDRFSAERPEGSISTLTIQRTEQRDSAMYRCASSETGAGNTIYFGEGSWLTVV.

V gene TRBV20-1 combines with J gene TRBJ1-1, with TRBD1 matching over 10 bases. There are 13 residues in the CDR3. V gave up 3 bases and J gave up 3 bases; unmatched junction bases: 1. CDR1 and CDR2 from the germline V gene are DFQATT and SNEGSKA (reference sequence). The CDR3 sequence: CSASGTGDTEAFF. CDR3 in DNA: TGCAGTGCTAGTGGGACAGGGGACACTGAAGCTTTCTTT.

This clonotype was seen only a few times. The chain links TRBV29-1 to TRBJ2-7, with a weak D call TRBD2 (5 bases). V lost 4 bases and J lost 6, with 13 bases in between. The germline CDR1 and CDR2 sequences are SQVTM and ANQGSEA. This CDR3 region has 12 residues. The CDR3 protein is CSVGGSWGEQYF. Written as DNA, the CDR3 is TGCAGCGTTGGAGGGAGCTGGGGCGAGCAGTACTTC.

The V gene is TRBV20-1, the J gene TRBJ2-2, with 8 bases lining up with TRBD1. V was pared by 3 bases and J by 0 bases, with 3 bases of the junction left unmatched. Germline V gene lookup returns CDR1 DFQATT and CDR2 SNEGSKA (reference sequence). The CDR3 is made up of 15 amino acids. CDR3 in amino acids: CSASPQGANTGELFF. Written as DNA, the CDR3 is TGCAGTGCTAGCCCACAGGGGGCGAACACCGGGGAGCTGTTTTTT.

This chain connects TRBV20-1 to TRBJ2-7, with a weak D call TRBD1 (5 bases). The CDR3 sequence is 15 residues long. Germline V CDR1 and CDR2: DFQATT, SNEGSKA (reference sequence). V was pared by 0 bases and J by 3 bases, with 15 bases between. The CDR3 DNA reads TGCAGTGCTAGAGAAAAAACAGGTTACTACTACGAGCAGTACTTC. Its protein is CSAREKTGYYYEQYF.

The gene calls are TRBV7-2 and TRBJ2-3, with D maybe TRBD2 (7 bases). Germline V gene data show CDR1 as SGHTA and CDR2 as FQGNSA. Trimming stripped 6 bases from V and 0 bases from J, with 13 bases between. The CDR3 loop spans 15 amino acids. CDR3 loop: CASSQRGGSTDTQYF. Here the CDR3 DNA reads TGTGCCAGCAGTCAGAGGGGGGGGAGCACAGATACGCAGTATTTT.

The rearrangement joins TRBV10-3 to TRBJ2-1, with 7 nucleotides matching TRBD1. The CDR3 has 14 amino acids. Germline V CDR1 and CDR2: ENHRY, SYGVKD. J gave up 4 bases and V 10 bases, and 10 bases lay outside the gene matches. CDR3 nucleotides: TGTGCCACGCTGCGACAGGGACGGTACAATGAGCAGTTCTTC. It specifies CATLRQGRYNEQFF.

V gene TRBV20-1 combines with J gene TRBJ1-6; D not certain. From germline, CDR1 is DFQATT and CDR2 SNEGSKA (reference sequence). The V end lost 0 bases, the J end lost 6 bases, and 21 bases lay between the germline ends. The CDR3 consists of 18 residues. CDR3 nucleotides: TGCAGTGCTAGAGATCTAGAGGGCCCGGGTGGGTTTAATTCACCCCTCCACTTT. Protein product: CSARDLEGPGGFNSPLHF.

The chain recombines TRBV10-1 with TRBJ2-7, with TRBD2 identical over 10 bases. Germline V lookup: CDR1 WNHNN, CDR2 SYGVQD (reference sequence). V lost 6 bases and J lost 0; bases outside the gene matches: 8. The CDR3 spans 16 residues. The CDR3 here is CASSSIPSGSSYEQYF. The CDR3 bases are TGCGCCAGCAGCTCAATCCCTAGCGGGAGCTCCTACGAGCAGTACTTC.

This clonotype was seen a handful of times. The rearrangement uses TRBV19 and TRBJ1-1; possibly TRBD1 for D (6 bases). The CDR3 loop spans 12 amino acids. Trimming removed 5 bases from V and 3 bases from J, with 7 bases in between. Germline CDR1 is LNHDA and CDR2 is SQIVND (reference sequence). CDR3 in DNA: TGTGCCAGTAGTGACAGGTACACTGAAGCTTTCTTT. Protein sequence: CASSDRYTEAFF.

As to this clonotype: A read error may produce the germline difference seen at one junction end. The chain uses TRBV20-1 and TRBJ2-1; D gene unclear. CDR3 length: 13 residues. CDR1 DFQATT and CDR2 SNEGSKA come from the germline V gene (reference sequence). The CDR3 is CSAPKSSDNEQFF. The CDR3 coding sequence is TGCAGTGCTCCTAAAAGCTCCGACAATGAGCAGTTCTTC.